This T cell receptor (beta chain) is from a study of blood T cell repertoires in COVID-19. CDR1 and CDR2 from the germline V gene are SNHLY and FYNNEI. The CDR3 extends over 15 amino acids. V was shortened by 5 bases and J by 3 bases, with 14 bases between the two germline ends. The data were produced by immunoSEQ multiplex PCR, yet TCRdb's version contains in-frame clones alone and is incomplete. Seen here are hundreds of thousands of clones, about 87% observed once, and the top ten hold 1.2%. This chain connects TRBV2 to TRBJ2-1, with D possibly TRBD1 on 6 matching bases. Sequenced input: PBMCs or T cells enriched from blood (not recorded which). The source of this sequence is a man younger than 45 who had recovered from COVID-19. The CDR3 loop is CASSKQGPLYNEQFF. The CDR3 nucleotides are TGTGCCAGCAGTAAACAGGGACCGCTCTACAATGAGCAGTTCTTC.